This TCR beta chain was observed in a study of blood T cell repertoires in COVID-19. Across the study: PBMCs, B-cell-depleted T cells, or T cells provided the cDNA or gDNA that made up the material.

In Cohort 3, a recovered donor had either two negative PCRs, clearance, or symptom resolution. This clone was detected once. TCRdb's table, derived via immunoSEQ multiplex PCR, lists solely in-frame clones and lacks some. The sample shows 490,000 or so clones, more than 85% of them seen only once. V was clipped by 0 bases and J by 4 bases, with 13 bases between them. Germline CDR1 reads MGHRA; CDR2 reads YSYEKL. The CDR3 is 16 residues long. This clonotype was sampled from a woman aged 55-69 years who had recovered from COVID-19. This rearrangement joins TRBV4-1 to TRBJ2-1, with D hard to call. The specimen sequenced was PBMCs or T cells enriched from blood (not recorded which). The CDR3 region is CASSQDLTVRYNEQFF. The CDR3 nucleotides are TGCGCCAGCAGCCAAGATCTCACAGTCAGGTACAATGAGCAGTTCTTC.